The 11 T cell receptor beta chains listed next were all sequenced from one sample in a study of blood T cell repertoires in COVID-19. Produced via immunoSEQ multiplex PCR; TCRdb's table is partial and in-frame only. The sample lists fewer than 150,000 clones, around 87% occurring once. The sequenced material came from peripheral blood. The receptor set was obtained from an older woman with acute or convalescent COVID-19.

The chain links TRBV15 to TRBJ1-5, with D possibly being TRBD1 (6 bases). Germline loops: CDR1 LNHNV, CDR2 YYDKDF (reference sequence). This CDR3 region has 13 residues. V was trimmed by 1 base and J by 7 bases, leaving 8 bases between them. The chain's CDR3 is CATSRAQGQPQHF. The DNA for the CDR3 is TGTGCCACCAGCAGAGCCCAGGGGCAGCCCCAGCATTTT.

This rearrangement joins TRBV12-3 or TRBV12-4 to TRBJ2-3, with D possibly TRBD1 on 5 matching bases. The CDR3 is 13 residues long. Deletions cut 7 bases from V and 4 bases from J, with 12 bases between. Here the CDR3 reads CASTFRDADTQYF. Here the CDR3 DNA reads TGTGCCAGCACCTTCAGGGATGCAGATACGCAGTATTTT.

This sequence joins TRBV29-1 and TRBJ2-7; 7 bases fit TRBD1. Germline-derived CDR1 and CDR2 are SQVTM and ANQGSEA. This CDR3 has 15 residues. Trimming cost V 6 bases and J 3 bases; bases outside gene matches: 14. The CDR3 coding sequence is TGCAGCGTCGTATTTCCGGACAGGCCTTTCTACGAGCAGTACTTC. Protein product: CSVVFPDRPFYEQYF.

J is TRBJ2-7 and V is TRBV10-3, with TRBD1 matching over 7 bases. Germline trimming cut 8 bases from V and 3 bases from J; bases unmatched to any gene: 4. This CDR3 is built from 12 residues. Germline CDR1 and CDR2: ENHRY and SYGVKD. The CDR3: CAIGTALYEQYF. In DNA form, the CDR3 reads TGTGCCATCGGGACAGCCCTCTACGAGCAGTACTTC.

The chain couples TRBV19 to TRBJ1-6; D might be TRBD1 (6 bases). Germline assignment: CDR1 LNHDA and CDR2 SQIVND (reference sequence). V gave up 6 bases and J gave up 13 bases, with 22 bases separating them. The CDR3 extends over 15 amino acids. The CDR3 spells CASSQTGFATIPLHF. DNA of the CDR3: TGTGCCAGTAGCCAAACAGGGTTTGCTACCATCCCCCTCCACTTT. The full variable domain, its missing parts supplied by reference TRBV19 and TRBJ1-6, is DGGITQSPKYLFRKEGQNVTLSCEQNLNHDAMYWYRQDPGQGLRLIYYSQIVNDFQKGDIAEGYSVSREKKESFPLTVTSAQKNPTAFYLCASSQTGFATIPLHFGNGTRLTVT.

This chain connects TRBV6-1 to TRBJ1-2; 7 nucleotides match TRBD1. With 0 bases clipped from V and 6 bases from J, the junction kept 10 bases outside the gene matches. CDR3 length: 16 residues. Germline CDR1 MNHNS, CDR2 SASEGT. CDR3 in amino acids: CASSEALLVTGNGYTF. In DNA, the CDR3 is TGTGCCAGCAGTGAAGCGCTTCTTGTGACAGGGAATGGCTACACCTTC.

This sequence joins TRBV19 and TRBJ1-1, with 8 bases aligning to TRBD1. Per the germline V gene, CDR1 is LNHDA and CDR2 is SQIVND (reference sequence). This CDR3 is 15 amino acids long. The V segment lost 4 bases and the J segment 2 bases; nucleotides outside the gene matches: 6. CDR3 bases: TGTGCCAGTAGTACAGTGGACAGGGACAACACTGAAGCTTTCTTT. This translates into CASSTVDRDNTEAFF.

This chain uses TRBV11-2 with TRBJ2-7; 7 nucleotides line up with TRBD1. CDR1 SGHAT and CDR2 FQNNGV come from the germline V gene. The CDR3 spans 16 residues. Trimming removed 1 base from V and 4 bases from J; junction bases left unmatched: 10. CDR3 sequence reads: CASSLVPGQTLYEQYF. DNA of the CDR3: TGTGCCAGCAGCTTAGTACCGGGACAGACCCTTTACGAGCAGTACTTC. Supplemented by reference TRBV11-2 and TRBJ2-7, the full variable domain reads EAGVAQSPRYKIIEKRQSVAFWCNPISGHATLYWYQQILGQGPKLLIQFQNNGVVDDSQLPKDRFSAERLKGVDSTLKIQPAKLEDSAVYLCASSLVPGQTLYEQYFGPGTRLTVT.

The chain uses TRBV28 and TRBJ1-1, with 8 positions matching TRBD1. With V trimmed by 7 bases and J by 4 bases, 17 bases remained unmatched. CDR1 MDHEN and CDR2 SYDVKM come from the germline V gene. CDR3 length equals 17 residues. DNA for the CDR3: TGTGCCAGCATTCACCACCCTTCAGGGGGCCGGGGCACTGAAGCTTTCTTT. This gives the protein CASIHHPSGGRGTEAFF.

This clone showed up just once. CDR3 region: CASSVAGGEFYNEQFF. In DNA form, the CDR3 reads TGTGCCAGCAGCGTAGCGGGAGGGGAGTTCTACAATGAGCAGTTCTTC. The chain is built from TRBV9 and TRBJ2-1; 8 nucleotides agree with TRBD2. This CDR3 region has 16 residues. The germline CDR1 and CDR2 sequences are SGDLS and YYNGEE. The junction had 5 bases not matched to a gene; V was cut back by 0 bases and J by 3 bases.

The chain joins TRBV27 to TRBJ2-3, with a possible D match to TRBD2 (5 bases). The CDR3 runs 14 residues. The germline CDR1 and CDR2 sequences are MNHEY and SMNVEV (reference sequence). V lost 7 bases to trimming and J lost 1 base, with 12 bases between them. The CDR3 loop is CASTNGLRTDTQYF. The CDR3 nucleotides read TGTGCCAGCACCAATGGACTCCGCACAGATACGCAGTATTTT.